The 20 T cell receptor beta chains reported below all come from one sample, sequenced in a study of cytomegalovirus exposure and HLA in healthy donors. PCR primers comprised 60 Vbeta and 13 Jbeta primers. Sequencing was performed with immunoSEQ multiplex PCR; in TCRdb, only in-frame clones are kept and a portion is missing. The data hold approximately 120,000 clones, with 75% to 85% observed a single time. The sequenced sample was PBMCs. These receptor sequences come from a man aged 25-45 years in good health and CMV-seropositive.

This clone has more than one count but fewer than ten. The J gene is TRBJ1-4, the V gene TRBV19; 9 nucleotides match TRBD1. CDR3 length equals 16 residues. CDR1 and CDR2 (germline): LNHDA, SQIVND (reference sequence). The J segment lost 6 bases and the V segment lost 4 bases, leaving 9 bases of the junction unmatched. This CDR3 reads CASSSIGTGGYEKLFF. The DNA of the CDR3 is TGTGCCAGTAGTAGCATCGGTACAGGGGGCTATGAAAAACTGTTTTTT.

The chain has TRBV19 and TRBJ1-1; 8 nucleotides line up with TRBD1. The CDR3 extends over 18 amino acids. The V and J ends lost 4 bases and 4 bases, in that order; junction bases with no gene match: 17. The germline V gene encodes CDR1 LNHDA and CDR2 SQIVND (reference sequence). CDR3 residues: CASSTEAGLTQGGTEAFF. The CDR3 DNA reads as TGTGCCAGTAGTACCGAGGCAGGACTAACACAGGGGGGCACTGAAGCTTTCTTT.

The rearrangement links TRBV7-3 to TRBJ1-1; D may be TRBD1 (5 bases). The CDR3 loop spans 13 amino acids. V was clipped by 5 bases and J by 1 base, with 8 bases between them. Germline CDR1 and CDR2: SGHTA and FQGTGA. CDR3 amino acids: CASSTGPNTEAFF. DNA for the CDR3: TGTGCCAGCAGCACAGGACCGAACACTGAAGCTTTCTTT.

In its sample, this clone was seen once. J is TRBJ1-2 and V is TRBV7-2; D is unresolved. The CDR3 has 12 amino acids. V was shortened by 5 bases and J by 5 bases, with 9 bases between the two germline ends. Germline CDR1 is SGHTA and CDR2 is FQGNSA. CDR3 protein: CASSPNGYGYTF. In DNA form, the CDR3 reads TGTGCCAGCAGCCCCAACGGGTATGGCTACACCTTC. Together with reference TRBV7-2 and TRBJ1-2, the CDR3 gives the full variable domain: GAGVSQSPSNKVTEKGKDVELRCDPISGHTALYWYRQSLGQGLEFLIYFQGNSAPDKSGLPSDRFSAERTGGSVSTLTIQRTQQEDSAVYLCASSPNGYGYTFGSGTRLTVV.

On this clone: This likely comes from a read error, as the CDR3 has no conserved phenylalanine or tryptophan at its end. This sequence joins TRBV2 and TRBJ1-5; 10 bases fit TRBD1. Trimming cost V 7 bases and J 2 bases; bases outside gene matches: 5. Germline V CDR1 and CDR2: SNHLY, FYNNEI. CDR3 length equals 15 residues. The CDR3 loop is CASTRQGAGNQPQHV. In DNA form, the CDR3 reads TGTGCCAGCACGCGACAGGGGGCGGGCAATCAGCCCCAGCATGTT.

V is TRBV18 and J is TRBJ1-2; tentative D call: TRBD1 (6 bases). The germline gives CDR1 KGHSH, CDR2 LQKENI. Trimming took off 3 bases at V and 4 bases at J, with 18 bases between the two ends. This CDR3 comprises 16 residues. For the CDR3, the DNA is TGTGCCAGCTCACCGAACCCGACAGGATTGGGCTATGGCTACACCTTC. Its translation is CASSPNPTGLGYGYTF.

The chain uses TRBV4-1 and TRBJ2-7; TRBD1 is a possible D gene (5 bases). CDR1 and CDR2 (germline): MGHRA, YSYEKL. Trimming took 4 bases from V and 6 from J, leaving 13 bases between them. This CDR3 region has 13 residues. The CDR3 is CASSLFGALEQYF. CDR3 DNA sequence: TGCGCCAGCAGCCTATTTGGGGCTCTCGAGCAGTACTTC.

CDR3 bases: TGTCGTATTGGAGGGTCTAACTATGGCTACACCTTC. Residues: CRIGGSNYGYTF. V is TRBV6-1 and J is TRBJ1-2; no clear D. There are 12 residues in the CDR3. Germline lookup yields CDR1 MNHNS and CDR2 SASEGT.

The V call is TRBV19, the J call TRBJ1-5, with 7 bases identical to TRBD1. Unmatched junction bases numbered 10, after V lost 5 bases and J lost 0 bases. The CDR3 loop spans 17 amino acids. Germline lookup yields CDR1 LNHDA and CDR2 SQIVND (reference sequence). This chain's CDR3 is CASSLTGTDYSNQPQHF. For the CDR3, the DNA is TGTGCCAGTAGTCTTACCGGGACAGACTATAGCAATCAGCCCCAGCATTTT.

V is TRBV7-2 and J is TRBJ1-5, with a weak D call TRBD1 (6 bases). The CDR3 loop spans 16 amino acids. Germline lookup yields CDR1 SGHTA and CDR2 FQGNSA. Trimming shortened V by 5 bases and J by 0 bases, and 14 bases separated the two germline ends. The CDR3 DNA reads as TGTGCCAGCAGCCCCCCTGGGGGCTATAGCAATCAGCCCCAGCATTTT. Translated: CASSPPGGYSNQPQHF.

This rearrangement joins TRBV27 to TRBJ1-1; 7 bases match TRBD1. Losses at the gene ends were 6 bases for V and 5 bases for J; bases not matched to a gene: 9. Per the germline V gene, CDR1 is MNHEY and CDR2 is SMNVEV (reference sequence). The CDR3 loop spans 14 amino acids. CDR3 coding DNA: TGTGCCAGCAGGTTAAGCAGGGGGAATACTGAAGCTTTCTTT. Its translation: CASRLSRGNTEAFF.

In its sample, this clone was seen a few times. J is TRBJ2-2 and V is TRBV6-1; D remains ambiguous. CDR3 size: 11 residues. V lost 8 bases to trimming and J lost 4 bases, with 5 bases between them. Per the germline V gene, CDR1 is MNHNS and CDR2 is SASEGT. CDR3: CASQRTGELFF. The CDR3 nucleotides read TGTGCCAGCCAGCGCACCGGGGAGCTGTTTTTT.

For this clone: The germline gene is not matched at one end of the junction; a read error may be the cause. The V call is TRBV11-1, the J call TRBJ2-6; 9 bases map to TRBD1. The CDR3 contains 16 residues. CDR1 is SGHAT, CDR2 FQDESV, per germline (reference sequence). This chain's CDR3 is CASRGQGNSGANGLTF. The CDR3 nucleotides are TGTGCCAGCAGGGGACAGGGTAATTCTGGGGCCAACGGCCTGACTTTC.

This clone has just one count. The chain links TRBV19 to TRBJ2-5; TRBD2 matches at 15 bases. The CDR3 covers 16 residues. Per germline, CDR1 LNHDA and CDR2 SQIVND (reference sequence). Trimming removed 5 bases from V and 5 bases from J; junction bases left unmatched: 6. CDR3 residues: CASSGTSGGPGETQYF. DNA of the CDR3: TGTGCCAGTAGTGGGACTAGCGGGGGGCCGGGGGAGACCCAGTACTTC.

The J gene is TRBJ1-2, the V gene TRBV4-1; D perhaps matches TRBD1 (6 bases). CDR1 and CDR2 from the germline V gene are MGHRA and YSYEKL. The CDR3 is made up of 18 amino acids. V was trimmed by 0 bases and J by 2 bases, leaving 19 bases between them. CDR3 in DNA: TGCGCCAGCAGCCAAGAAAGGCTTTACGTTGGACAGAACTATGGCTACACCTTC. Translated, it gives CASSQERLYVGQNYGYTF.

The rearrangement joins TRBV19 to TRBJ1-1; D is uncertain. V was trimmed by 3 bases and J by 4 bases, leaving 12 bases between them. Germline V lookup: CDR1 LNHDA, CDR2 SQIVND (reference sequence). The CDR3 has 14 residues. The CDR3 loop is CASSIMMTGTEAFF. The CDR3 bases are TGTGCCAGTAGTATTATGATGACGGGCACTGAAGCTTTCTTT.

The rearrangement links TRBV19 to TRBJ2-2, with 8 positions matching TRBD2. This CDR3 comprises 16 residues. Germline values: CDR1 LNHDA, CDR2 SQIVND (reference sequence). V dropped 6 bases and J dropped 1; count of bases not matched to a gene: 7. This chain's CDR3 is CASRERAGVNTGELFF. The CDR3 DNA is TGTGCCAGTAGGGAAAGAGCGGGGGTGAACACCGGGGAGCTGTTTTTT.

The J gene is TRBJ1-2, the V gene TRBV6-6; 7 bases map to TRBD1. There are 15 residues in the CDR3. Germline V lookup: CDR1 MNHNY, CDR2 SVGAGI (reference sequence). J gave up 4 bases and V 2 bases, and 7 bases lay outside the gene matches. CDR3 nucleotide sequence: TGTGCCAGCAGTTACAGTGGGGACAGCCTCTATGGCTACACCTTC. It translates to CASSYSGDSLYGYTF.

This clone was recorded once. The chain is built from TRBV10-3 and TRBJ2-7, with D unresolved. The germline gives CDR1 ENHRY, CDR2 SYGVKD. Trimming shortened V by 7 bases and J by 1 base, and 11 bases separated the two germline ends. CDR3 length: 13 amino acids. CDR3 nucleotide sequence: TGTGCCATCAAACCGACCGGGTCCTACGAGCAGTACTTC. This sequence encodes CAIKPTGSYEQYF.

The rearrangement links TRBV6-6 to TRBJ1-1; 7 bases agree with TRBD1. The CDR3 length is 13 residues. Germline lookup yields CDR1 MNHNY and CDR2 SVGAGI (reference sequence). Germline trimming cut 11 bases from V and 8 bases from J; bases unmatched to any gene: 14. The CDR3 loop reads CAAGPGGQKEAFF. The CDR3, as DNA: TGTGCCGCCGGGCCAGGGGGGCAAAAAGAAGCTTTCTTT.